This T cell receptor beta chain was captured in a study of cytomegalovirus exposure and HLA in healthy donors. Germline assignment: CDR1 SGHVS and CDR2 FQNEAQ. The V end was cut by 0 bases, the J end by 4 bases, with 9 bases between. This CDR3 is built from 14 residues. Study-level points and caveats: Association with HLA alleles at 0.05 false discovery rate was found for 15,000 or so TCR beta sequences in a later analysis.

A multiplex PCR was run with 60 Vbeta primers and 13 Jbeta primers. Clones were read by immunoSEQ multiplex PCR, and TCRdb kept only the in-frame ones, dropping some. The sample includes roughly 200,000 clones, around 82% of them seen just once. Remarks on this clone: Its antigen remains unknown.

V is TRBV7-8 and J is TRBJ1-2; no clear D gene. This TCR was sampled from a woman under 40 in good health and CMV-seronegative. The sequencing sample was made of PBMCs. CDR3 in amino acids: CASSLAAGVYGYTF. The DNA of the CDR3 is TGTGCCAGCAGCTTAGCGGCAGGCGTCTATGGCTACACCTTC.